This T cell receptor beta chain was documented in a study of CD8 T cells in ankylosing spondylitis. The study, taken as a whole, reports: Certain motif variants had earlier been reported in reactive arthritis synovial fluid and blood. Disease-linked clones reportedly showed significant enrichment in matched ankylosing spondylitis synovial fluid. Apparently characteristic of ankylosing spondylitis blood was a TCR beta motif (about 8 highly homologous variants).

This CDR3 region has 15 residues. The germline CDR1 and CDR2 sequences are MDHEN and SYDVKM. Trimming removed 3 bases from V and 7 bases from J, with 19 bases in between. Comment on this clonotype: Its antigen is currently unknown.

In making TCR beta libraries, quantitative 5'-RACE with molecular barcodes was used. Each CDR3 protein gets one entry after TCRdb re-called the 5' RACE reads with MiXCR. The data contain 390,000 or so distinct CDR3 sequences, 20% to 25% of them singletons. This clonotype originated in a male donor with ankylosing spondylitis. The chain is built from TRBV28 and TRBJ2-7, with D perhaps TRBD1 or TRBD2 (6 bases each). The sequenced sample consisted of blood, either unsorted or a sorted T cell fraction (not recorded which). CDR3: CASSFPPGGPWEQYF. CDR3 coding DNA: TGTGCCAGCAGTTTCCCCCCTGGGGGGCCCTGGGAGCAGTACTTC. The variable domain in full, completed from reference TRBV28 and TRBJ2-7, reads DVKVTQSSRYLVKRTGEKVFLECVQDMDHENMFWYRQDPGLGLRLIYFSYDVKMKEKGDIPEGYSVSREKKERFSLILESASTNQTSMYLCASSFPPGGPWEQYFGPGTRLTVT.